This passage covers 10 T cell receptor beta chains from one sample sequenced in a study of CD8+ T cells in alopecia areata. As the sequencing template, cDNA was produced by extracting RNA and reverse transcribing it. TCRdb's copy holds only in-frame clones and misses some; the assay was immunoSEQ multiplex PCR. The table has about 190,000 clones, approximately 56% seen once. Documented treatment: oral pan-JAK inhibitor, 5-10 mg twice daily. Sequences were derived from CD4+ T cells sorted from blood, sampled at week 4, from a patient treated with tofacitinib. All receptors derive from a human donor with alopecia areata.

The rearrangement uses TRBV2 and TRBJ2-3; 8 positions agree with TRBD2. The CDR3 extends over 14 amino acids. V lost 9 bases to trimming and J lost 4 bases; unmatched junction nucleotides: 9. CDR1 is SNHLY and CDR2 is FYNNEI in the germline V gene. The CDR3 coding sequence is TGTGCCAGTCATCCCGGGACTAGGGCAGATACGCAGTATTTT. Translation gives CASHPGTRADTQYF.

This clone was seen a few times. CDR3 nucleotides: TGCGCCAGCAGCCAAGAACGTCGGTATTATAGCAATCAGCCCCAGCATTTT. Amino acids: CASSQERRYYSNQPQHF. The genes are TRBV4-1 and TRBJ1-5, with no clear D. Germline V gene data show CDR1 as MGHRA and CDR2 as YSYEKL. Trimming removed 0 bases at V and 0 bases at J, with 12 bases between. This CDR3 contains 17 residues.

V and J are TRBV27 and TRBJ2-7; 9 bases are a match to TRBD1. The CDR3 spans 16 residues. CDR1 is MNHEY and CDR2 is SMNVEV in the germline V gene (reference sequence). V trimming: 2 bases; J trimming: 7 bases; junction bases outside the gene matches: 12. The CDR3 coding sequence is TGTGCCAGCAGTTTAATGGCCGGGACAGGGCTGGGGGAGCAGTACTTC. This encodes CASSLMAGTGLGEQYF.

This clone has just a few counts. The chain is built from TRBV30 and TRBJ2-5, with a possible D match to TRBD1 (5 bases). This CDR3 is built from 14 residues. Germline-derived CDR1 and CDR2 are GTSNPN and SVGIG (reference sequence). Trimming shortened V by 4 bases and J by 7 bases, and 19 bases separated the two germline ends. The CDR3 is CAWTGRVTTGTQYF. The CDR3 nucleotides read TGTGCCTGGACAGGCAGGGTTACTACTGGGACCCAGTACTTC.

V usage is TRBV30 and J usage is TRBJ2-7; 8 bases align to TRBD2. Germline-derived CDR1 and CDR2 are GTSNPN and SVGIG (reference sequence). V dropped 2 bases and J dropped 6; count of bases not matched to a gene: 9. The CDR3 totals 14 residues. The CDR3 region is CAWSWDGRAIEQYF. In nucleotides, the CDR3 is TGTGCCTGGAGTTGGGACGGGAGGGCCATCGAGCAGTACTTC.

The V gene is TRBV29-1, the J gene TRBJ2-5; 7 bases line up with TRBD2. CDR1 SQVTM and CDR2 ANQGSEA come from the germline V gene. The ends lost 4 bases at V and 2 bases at J; junction bases unmatched: 13. The CDR3 is 16 amino acids. CDR3 DNA: TGCAGCGTTGTGAGCGGGACCCTTACCGTTCAAGAGACCCAGTACTTC. Its protein is CSVVSGTLTVQETQYF.

This chain links TRBV25-1 with TRBJ2-2; the D gene is possibly TRBD2 (5 bases). Germline CDR1 and CDR2: MGHDK and SYGVNS. Trimming left V 2 bases short and J 4 bases short, with 11 bases between. This CDR3 is 15 amino acids long. Here the CDR3 DNA reads TGTGCCAGCAGTGAACCGGGCGGGCTCACCGGGGAGCTGTTTTTT. As protein: CASSEPGGLTGELFF.

The chain has TRBV5-1 and TRBJ1-5; a weak D match, TRBD1 (5 bases). The V end lost 0 bases, the J end lost 6 bases, and 13 bases lay between the germline ends. The CDR3 has 15 amino acids. Germline CDR1 and CDR2: SGHRS and YFSETQ. CDR3 sequence: CASSLGLGEGQPQHF. The CDR3 DNA reads TGCGCCAGCAGCTTGGGCTTGGGGGAGGGTCAGCCCCAGCATTTT.

This clone was picked up a small number of times. The chain uses TRBV27 and TRBJ2-4, with TRBD1 identical over 9 bases. V was pared by 5 bases and J by 6 bases, with 11 bases of the junction left unmatched. The CDR3 has 16 residues. CDR1 and CDR2 (germline): MNHEY, SMNVEV (reference sequence). The CDR3: CASSPGQGMGRNIQYF. DNA of the CDR3: TGTGCCAGCAGTCCGGGACAGGGAATGGGTAGAAACATTCAGTACTTC.

The chain employs TRBV7-2 and TRBJ2-7; D is ambiguous. This CDR3 is 12 amino acids long. Germline lookup yields CDR1 SGHTA and CDR2 FQGNSA. Between the trimmed V and J ends, which lost 5 bases and 6 bases, there was a span of 11 bases. CDR3 protein: CASSQLSGEQYF. The CDR3 DNA follows: TGTGCCAGCAGCCAACTGTCGGGCGAGCAGTACTTC.